This T cell receptor (beta chain) was documented in a study of Ad26.COV2.S vaccination and SARS-CoV-2 variants. Whole-study context: The authors gave Ad26.COV2.S intramuscularly, either once or twice 56 days apart.

Treatment described: roughly 20 received Ad26.COV2.S at low or high dose, single or two shots; about 5 received placebo; per-sample allocation not given. Day 63 after the first injection of vaccine or placebo was the sampling time. An adult donor aged 18-55 years was enrolled in Boston. Vaccination used an Ad26 vector expressing Wuhan-strain SARS-CoV-2 spike. Whole-study findings and limits: Spike-specific TCR breadth ran higher among vaccine recipients than placebo recipients.

Data came from immunoSEQ multiplex PCR; TCRdb stores just in-frame clones and leaves some out. The table includes fewer than 500,000 clones, approximately 89% detected once. The CDR3 consists of 17 residues. The ends were cut back, 4 bases at V and 7 bases at J, with 25 bases in the middle. CDR1 LGHDT and CDR2 YNNKEL come from the germline V gene (reference sequence). On this clone itself: Its antigen is not identified.

Sequenced material: peripheral blood, taken in a trial of Ad26.COV2.S vaccine versus placebo. The chain combines TRBV3-1 (or the pseudogene TRBV3-2) with TRBJ1-1, with D perhaps TRBD1 (5 bases). This receptor was obtained from a person aged 18 to 65 who received the Ad26.COV2.S COVID-19 vaccine or a placebo. This CDR3 is CASSPTNRLFSGGEAFF. CDR3 sequence (DNA): TGTGCCAGCAGCCCTACTAACAGGCTATTCTCGGGTGGTGAAGCTTTCTTT.